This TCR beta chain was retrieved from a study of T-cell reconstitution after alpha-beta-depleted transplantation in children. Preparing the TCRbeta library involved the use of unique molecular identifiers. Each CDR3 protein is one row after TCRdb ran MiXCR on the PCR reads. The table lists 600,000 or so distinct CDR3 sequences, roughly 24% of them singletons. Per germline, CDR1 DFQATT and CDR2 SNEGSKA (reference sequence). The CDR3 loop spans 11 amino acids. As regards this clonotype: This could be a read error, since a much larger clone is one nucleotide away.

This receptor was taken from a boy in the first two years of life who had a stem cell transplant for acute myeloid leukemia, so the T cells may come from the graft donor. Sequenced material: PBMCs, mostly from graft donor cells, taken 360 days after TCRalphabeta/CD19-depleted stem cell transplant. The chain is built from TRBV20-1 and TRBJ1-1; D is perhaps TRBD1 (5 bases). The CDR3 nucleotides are TGCAATGGGTATGGGGGCACTGAAGCTTTCTTT. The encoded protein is CNGYGGTEAFF.